This entry describes one T cell receptor beta chain. Clones were read by immunoSEQ multiplex PCR, and TCRdb kept only the in-frame ones, dropping some. The sample has about 2 million clones, 95% seen once; the top ten hold around 0.13%. The sample is drawn from a study of shared clonotypes between healthy human individuals. The receptor comes from a man younger than 35 in good health. The sequenced sample consisted of naive CD4+ T cells sorted from blood. Described subset: CD45RA+ positively selected.

The CDR3 loop reads CAISEVTSSGNTIYF. CDR3 sequence (DNA): TGTGCCATCAGTGAGGTAACTAGCTCTGGAAACACCATATATTTT. V usage is TRBV10-3 and J usage is TRBJ1-3, with D hard to call. Trimming left V 2 bases short and J 0 bases short, with 8 bases between. This CDR3 contains 15 residues. From germline, CDR1 is ENHRY and CDR2 SYGVKD.